These 8 T cell receptor beta chains were sequenced from one sample in a study of cytomegalovirus exposure and HLA in healthy donors. 60 Vbeta and 13 Jbeta primers were used in PCR. The table came from immunoSEQ multiplex PCR; TCRdb's copy has only in-frame clones and leaves some out. Seen here are 90,000 or so clones, roughly 85% observed once, and the top ten hold around 6%. The material sequenced was PBMCs. The receptors stem from a female donor in good health and CMV-seronegative.

The gene calls are TRBV6-6 and TRBJ2-7; D not resolved. The CDR3 runs 13 residues. The ends were cut back, 2 bases at V and 2 bases at J, with 7 bases in the middle. Germline values: CDR1 MNHNY, CDR2 SVGAGI (reference sequence). CDR3 protein: CASSYLTAYEQYF. The CDR3 DNA is TGTGCCAGCAGTTACCTCACAGCCTACGAGCAGTACTTC.

The chain carries TRBV28 and TRBJ2-1; 7 bases fit TRBD2. The CDR3 is made up of 13 amino acids. CDR1 is MDHEN, CDR2 SYDVKM, per germline. J was trimmed by 8 bases and V by 7 bases; bases with no gene match: 8. The CDR3 DNA sequence: TGTGCCAGCACAGGCGGGAGTCACGATGAGCAGTTCTTC. Its translation is CASTGGSHDEQFF.

This chain uses TRBV27 with TRBJ2-1; no reliable D call. CDR1 is MNHEY and CDR2 is SMNVEV in the germline V gene (reference sequence). The CDR3 runs to 12 residues. Trimming left V 2 bases short and J 7 bases short, with 6 bases between. In DNA, the CDR3 is TGTGCCAGCAGTTTACGCGGAAATGAGCAGTTCTTC. Translating gives CASSLRGNEQFF.

The chain carries TRBV14 and TRBJ1-4; 11 bases are shared with TRBD1. The germline V gene has CDR1 SGHDN and CDR2 FVKESK. The V segment lost 2 bases and the J segment 6 bases; nucleotides outside the gene matches: 2. CDR3 length: 15 residues. The CDR3 loop reads CASSQPGQGDEKLFF. The CDR3 coding sequence is TGTGCCAGCAGCCAACCGGGACAGGGGGATGAAAAACTGTTTTTT.

This chain uses TRBV19 with TRBJ1-1; D not resolved. Germline CDR1 is LNHDA and CDR2 is SQIVND (reference sequence). The ends were cut back, 3 bases at V and 4 bases at J, with 9 bases in the middle. CDR3 size: 13 residues. The CDR3 DNA reads TGTGCCAGTAGTATGGCACAGACCACTGAAGCTTTCTTT. Translating gives CASSMAQTTEAFF.

V gene TRBV5-1 combines with J gene TRBJ2-2; 8 bases align to TRBD1. J lost 7 bases, V lost 2 bases, and 10 bases had no gene match. CDR1 SGHRS and CDR2 YFSETQ come from the germline V gene. The CDR3 loop spans 16 amino acids. The CDR3: CASSLYRDRSIGELFF. The DNA for the CDR3 is TGCGCCAGCAGCTTATACCGGGACAGGTCAATCGGGGAGCTGTTTTTT.

This chain uses TRBV10-1 with TRBJ2-7; 10 bases are shared with TRBD2. The CDR3 extends over 14 amino acids. V lost 7 bases, J lost 0 bases, and 3 bases stayed unmatched. Looked up from germline, CDR1 is WNHNN and CDR2 is SYGVQD (reference sequence). The CDR3 spells CASKSSGSSYEQYF. CDR3 nucleotide sequence: TGCGCCAGCAAGTCTAGCGGGAGCTCCTACGAGCAGTACTTC.

The chain employs TRBV19 and TRBJ2-7, with 13 bases that match TRBD2. The CDR3 has 15 amino acids. Germline-derived CDR1 and CDR2 are LNHDA and SQIVND (reference sequence). V lost 1 base to trimming and J lost 6 bases; unmatched junction nucleotides: 3. Written as DNA, the CDR3 is TGTGCCAGTAGTATAGCTTGGACTAGCGGGAGCGAGCAGTACTTC. It translates to CASSIAWTSGSEQYF.